Below, 22 T cell receptor beta chains from the same sample are listed, as sequenced in a study of blood T cell repertoires in COVID-19 (TCRdb year 2020). Library preparation was by the immunoSEQ multiplex PCR assay. TCRdb obtained this table from immuneACCESS and retained in-frame rearrangements with V and J assigned. These tables miss some clones; where compared with another copy, unresolved V genes account for less than half of the shortfall, and the remainder is unexplained. For this sample the table gives 200,000 to 250,000 clones, of which approximately 82% were detected only once. The ten largest clones add up to about 3.6% of the sample. The sample was peripheral blood. The receptor source for this set is a woman at least 80 years old with acute or convalescent COVID-19.

The chain is built from TRBV2 and TRBJ1-4, with 8 nucleotides matching TRBD1. The germline CDR1 and CDR2 sequences are SNHLY and FYNNEI. After removal of 7 bases from V and 7 bases from J, the junction contained 11 bases not matched to a gene. The CDR3 is made up of 15 amino acids. The CDR3 bases are TGTGCCAGCAATAACGACAGGGGTCGAGCTGAAAAACTGTTTTTT. Encoded protein: CASNNDRGRAEKLFF.

This chain uses TRBV7-2 with TRBJ1-5, with 9 bases lining up with TRBD1. Germline V lookup: CDR1 SGHTA, CDR2 FQGNSA. V shed 5 bases and J 1 base; nucleotides not matched to a gene: 9. CDR3 length: 17 residues. The CDR3 here is CASSITGQGGSNQPQHF. The CDR3 nucleotides read TGTGCCAGCAGCATCACGGGACAGGGCGGGAGCAATCAGCCCCAGCATTTT.

The chain recombines TRBV2 with TRBJ1-3; tentative D call: TRBD1 (5 bases). V lost 3 bases and J lost 0, with 9 bases in between. The germline V gene has CDR1 SNHLY and CDR2 FYNNEI. The CDR3 consists of 15 residues. CDR3 amino acids: CASSEGGVSGNTIYF. The CDR3 region has the DNA TGTGCCAGCAGTGAGGGAGGGGTCTCTGGAAACACCATATATTTT.

The CDR3 spells CASIPSGTYEQYF. The CDR3 region has the DNA TGTGCCAGCATCCCCTCGGGGACCTACGAGCAGTACTTC. The chain employs TRBV6-6 and TRBJ2-7; D perhaps matches TRBD2 (5 bases). This CDR3 has 13 amino acids. The ends were cut back, 7 bases at V and 2 bases at J, with 12 bases in the middle. Germline CDR1 is MNHNY and CDR2 is SVGAGI (reference sequence).

This rearrangement joins TRBV11-3 to TRBJ2-2; 13 bases map to TRBD2. Germline assignment: CDR1 SGHNT and CDR2 YENEEA. The CDR3 is made up of 16 amino acids. V lost 6 bases and J lost 7; bases outside the gene matches: 8. The CDR3 is CASSYVLAGGLGELFF. CDR3 coding DNA: TGTGCCAGCAGTTACGTACTAGCGGGGGGGCTCGGGGAGCTGTTTTTT.

This clone was seen a handful of times. This CDR3 reads CASSPRINTEAFF. For the CDR3, the DNA is TGTGCCAGCAGCCCTAGGATTAACACTGAAGCTTTCTTT. The V and J genes are TRBV28 and TRBJ1-1; D is ambiguous. The CDR3 loop spans 13 amino acids. V lost 6 bases and J lost 2, with 10 bases in between. CDR1 MDHEN and CDR2 SYDVKM come from the germline V gene.

The J gene is TRBJ2-1, the V gene TRBV7-3; 10 bases align to TRBD2. Per the germline V gene, CDR1 is SGHTA and CDR2 is FQGTGA. With V trimmed by 5 bases and J by 4 bases, 2 bases remained unmatched. The CDR3 runs to 14 residues. CDR3 region: CASSTSGAYNEQFF. CDR3 DNA: TGTGCCAGCAGCACTAGCGGGGCTTACAATGAGCAGTTCTTC.

This clone was seen only once. J is TRBJ1-1 and V is TRBV6-2 or TRBV6-3; 7 positions agree with TRBD1. Germline-derived CDR1 and CDR2 are MNHEY and SVGEGT. V shed 6 bases and J 3 bases; nucleotides not matched to a gene: 10. This CDR3 region has 15 residues. CDR3 residues: CASSDRVGSDTEAFF. As DNA, the CDR3 is TGTGCCAGCAGCGACAGGGTCGGGTCCGACACTGAAGCTTTCTTT.

The chain links TRBV19 to TRBJ1-3, with D possibly being TRBD1 (6 bases). The CDR3 totals 14 residues. CDR1 and CDR2 from the germline V gene are LNHDA and SQIVND (reference sequence). V was shortened by 6 bases and J by 3 bases, with 12 bases between the two germline ends. This CDR3 is CASRPTGFGNTIYF. CDR3 nucleotides: TGTGCCAGTAGGCCAACAGGGTTTGGAAACACCATATATTTT.

The chain joins TRBV4-3 to TRBJ2-2; the D gene is possibly TRBD1 (5 bases). Trimming pared 0 bases from V and 4 bases from J, leaving 12 bases between. This CDR3 region has 16 residues. Germline V lookup: CDR1 LGHNA, CDR2 YSLEER. The CDR3 spells CASSQEIRVGTGELFF. In nucleotides, the CDR3 is TGCGCCAGCAGCCAAGAGATCAGGGTGGGCACCGGGGAGCTGTTTTTT.

The J gene is TRBJ2-3, the V gene TRBV10-3, with 9 bases aligning to TRBD2. CDR3 length: 16 amino acids. V lost 4 bases and J lost 5; bases outside the gene matches: 10. Germline V gene sequence: CDR1 ENHRY, CDR2 SYGVKD. In DNA form, the CDR3 reads TGTGCCATCAGTGCGAGACTAGCGGCGCTAGTAGATACGCAGTATTTT. It encodes CAISARLAALVDTQYF.

The chain has TRBV27 and TRBJ1-5; unclear D gene. CDR3 length equals 16 residues. The V end lost 2 bases, the J end lost 2 bases, and 13 bases lay between the germline ends. CDR1 is MNHEY, CDR2 SMNVEV, per germline (reference sequence). The CDR3, as DNA: TGTGCCAGCAGTTTAAAGTCATCGCAGGGCAATCAGCCCCAGCATTTT. It specifies CASSLKSSQGNQPQHF.

The chain employs TRBV19 and TRBJ1-1; D perhaps matches TRBD1 (6 bases). The CDR3 contains 13 residues. Germline CDR1 LNHDA, CDR2 SQIVND (reference sequence). Between the trimmed V and J ends, which lost 5 bases and 3 bases, there was a span of 10 bases. CDR3 protein: CASSPGADTEAFF. The DNA of the CDR3 is TGTGCCAGTAGTCCAGGGGCTGACACTGAAGCTTTCTTT.

The chain uses TRBV9 and TRBJ2-7; 7 bases align to TRBD1. This CDR3 is built from 15 residues. Germline values: CDR1 SGDLS, CDR2 YYNGEE. The V segment lost 0 bases and the J segment 4 bases; nucleotides outside the gene matches: 7. The CDR3 sequence is CASSVATDRAYEQYF. The CDR3 DNA is TGTGCCAGCAGCGTAGCCACCGACAGGGCTTACGAGCAGTACTTC. The full variable domain, completed using reference TRBV9 and TRBJ2-7, is DSGVTQTPKHLITATGQRVTLRCSPRSGDLSVYWYQQSLDQGLQFLIQYYNGEERAKGNILERFSAQQFPDLHSELNLSSLELGDSALYFCASSVATDRAYEQYFGPGTRLTVT.

The gene calls are TRBV6-5 and TRBJ1-5; D uncertain. The V end was cut by 10 bases, the J end by 7 bases, with 20 bases between. Germline V lookup: CDR1 MNHEY, CDR2 SVGAGI. This CDR3 region has 14 residues. The CDR3 nucleotides are TGTGCCACCTTAACGGGAGGGATGGGGCAGCCCCAGCATTTT. This codes for CATLTGGMGQPQHF.

The gene calls are TRBV11-2 and TRBJ2-2; D perhaps matches TRBD2 (6 bases). V gave up 5 bases and J gave up 1 base, with 8 bases separating them. CDR1 SGHAT and CDR2 FQNNGV come from the germline V gene. The CDR3 is made up of 14 amino acids. The CDR3 nucleotides are TGTGCCAGCAGCCGGCGGGGGAACACCGGGGAGCTGTTTTTT. It is translated as CASSRRGNTGELFF.

The chain employs TRBV9 and TRBJ2-5; 7 nucleotides align to TRBD2. CDR1 and CDR2 from the germline V gene are SGDLS and YYNGEE. The CDR3 is 14 amino acids. The junction had 4 bases not matched to a gene; V was cut back by 4 bases and J by 1 base. For the CDR3, the DNA is TGTGCCAGCAGCCACGGGGGGATCCAAGAGACCCAGTACTTC. It codes for CASSHGGIQETQYF.

The J gene is TRBJ2-5, the V gene TRBV6-5; possible D gene TRBD2, 6 bases. CDR3 length: 11 residues. Germline CDR1 reads MNHEY; CDR2 reads SVGAGI. V gave up 7 bases and J gave up 8 bases, with 11 bases separating them. Written as DNA, the CDR3 is TGTGCCAGCAAGACTAGTTTAACCCAGTACTTC. The encoded protein is CASKTSLTQYF.

The chain carries TRBV5-1 and TRBJ2-7; TRBD1 might be the D (5 bases). CDR1 and CDR2 (germline): SGHRS, YFSETQ. The CDR3 totals 14 residues. V dropped 0 bases and J dropped 5 bases, with 12 bases sitting between them. CDR3 loop: CASSLGWQGNEQYF. DNA for the CDR3: TGCGCCAGCAGCTTGGGATGGCAGGGTAACGAGCAGTACTTC. The whole variable domain, filled in from reference TRBV5-1 and TRBJ2-7, reads KAGVTQTPRYLIKTRGQQVTLSCSPISGHRSVSWYQQTPGQGLQFLFEYFSETQRNKGNFPGRFSGRQFSNSRSEMNVSTLELGDSALYLCASSLGWQGNEQYFGPGTRLTVT.

As to this clone: An end of the junction does not agree with germline; a read error may underlie this. The chain couples TRBV30 to TRBJ2-1; the D gene is possibly TRBD1 (6 bases). The germline V gene encodes CDR1 GTSNPN and CDR2 SVGIG (reference sequence). The CDR3 loop spans 12 amino acids. In nucleotides, the CDR3 is TGTGCCTGGAAATACAGGGACAACGAGCAGTTCTTC. This sequence encodes CAWKYRDNEQFF.

The chain couples TRBV7-2 to TRBJ1-1; D may be TRBD1 (5 bases). Trimming pared 3 bases from V and 5 bases from J, leaving 16 bases between. CDR3 length: 15 amino acids. The V gene's germline CDR1 is SGHTA and CDR2 FQGNSA. In DNA form, the CDR3 reads TGTGCCAGCAGCTTTGGCAGGGTGGCGAATACTGAAGCTTTCTTT. It encodes CASSFGRVANTEAFF.

V usage is TRBV3-1 (or the pseudogene TRBV3-2) and J usage is TRBJ2-4; 7 nucleotides match TRBD2. This CDR3 is 13 amino acids long. V trimming: 8 bases; J trimming: 1 base; junction bases outside the gene matches: 2. CDR1 is LGHDT and CDR2 is YNNKEL in the germline V gene (reference sequence). The CDR3: CASEGGAKNIQYF. DNA for the CDR3: TGTGCCAGCGAGGGAGGGGCCAAAAACATTCAGTACTTC.